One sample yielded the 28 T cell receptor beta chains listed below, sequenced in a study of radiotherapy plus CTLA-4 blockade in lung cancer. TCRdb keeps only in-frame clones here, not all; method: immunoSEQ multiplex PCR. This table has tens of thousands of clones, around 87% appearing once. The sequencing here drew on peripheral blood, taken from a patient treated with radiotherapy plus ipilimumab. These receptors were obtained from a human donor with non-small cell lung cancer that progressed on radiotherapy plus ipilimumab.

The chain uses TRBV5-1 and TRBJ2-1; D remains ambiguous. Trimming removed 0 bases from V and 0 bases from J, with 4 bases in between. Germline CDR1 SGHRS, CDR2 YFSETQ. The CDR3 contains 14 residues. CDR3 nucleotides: TGCGCCAGCAGCTTGGATAACTCCTACAATGAGCAGTTCTTC. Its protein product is CASSLDNSYNEQFF.

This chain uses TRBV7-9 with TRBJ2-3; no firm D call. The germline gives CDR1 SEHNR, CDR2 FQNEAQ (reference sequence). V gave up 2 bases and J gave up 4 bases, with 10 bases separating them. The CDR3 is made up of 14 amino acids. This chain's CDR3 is CASSLTGSADTQYF. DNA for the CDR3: TGTGCCAGCAGCTTAACTGGGTCCGCAGATACGCAGTATTTT.

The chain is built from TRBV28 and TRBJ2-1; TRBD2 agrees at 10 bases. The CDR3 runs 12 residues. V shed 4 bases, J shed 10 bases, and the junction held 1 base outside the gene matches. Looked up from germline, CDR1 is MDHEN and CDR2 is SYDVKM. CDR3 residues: CASSWTSGEQFF. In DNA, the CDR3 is TGTGCCAGCAGTTGGACTAGCGGAGAGCAGTTCTTC. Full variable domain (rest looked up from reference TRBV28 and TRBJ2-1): DVKVTQSSRYLVKRTGEKVFLECVQDMDHENMFWYRQDPGLGLRLIYFSYDVKMKEKGDIPEGYSVSREKKERFSLILESASTNQTSMYLCASSWTSGEQFFGPGTRLTVL.

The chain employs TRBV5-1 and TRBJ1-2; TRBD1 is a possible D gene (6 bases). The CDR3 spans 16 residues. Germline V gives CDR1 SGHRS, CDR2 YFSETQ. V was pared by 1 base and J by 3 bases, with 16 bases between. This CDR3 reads CASSLKTGSLDYGYTF. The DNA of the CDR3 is TGCGCCAGCAGCTTGAAGACAGGATCCTTAGACTATGGCTACACCTTC.

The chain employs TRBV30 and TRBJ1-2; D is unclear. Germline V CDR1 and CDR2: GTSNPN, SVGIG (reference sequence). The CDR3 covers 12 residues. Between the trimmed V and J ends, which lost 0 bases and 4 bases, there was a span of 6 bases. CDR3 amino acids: CAWSVRLYGYTF. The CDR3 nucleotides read TGTGCCTGGAGTGTACGGCTCTATGGCTACACCTTC.

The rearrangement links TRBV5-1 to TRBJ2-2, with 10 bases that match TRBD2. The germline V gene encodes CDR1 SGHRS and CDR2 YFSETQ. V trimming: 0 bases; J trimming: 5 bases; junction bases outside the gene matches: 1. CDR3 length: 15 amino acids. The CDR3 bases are TGCGCCAGCAGCTTGGCAGCGGGAGGGACCGGGGAGCTGTTTTTT. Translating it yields CASSLAAGGTGELFF.

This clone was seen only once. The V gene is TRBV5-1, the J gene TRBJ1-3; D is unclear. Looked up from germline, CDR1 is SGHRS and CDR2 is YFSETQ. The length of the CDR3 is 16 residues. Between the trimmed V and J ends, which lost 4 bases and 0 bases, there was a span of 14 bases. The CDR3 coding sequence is TGCGCCAGCAGCCCTGACCCAGACGGCTCTGGAAACACCATATATTTT. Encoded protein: CASSPDPDGSGNTIYF.

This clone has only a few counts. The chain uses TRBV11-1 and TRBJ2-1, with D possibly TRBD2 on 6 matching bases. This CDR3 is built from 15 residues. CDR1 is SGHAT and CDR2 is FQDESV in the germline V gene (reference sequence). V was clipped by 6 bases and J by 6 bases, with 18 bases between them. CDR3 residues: CASRSGTQFLNEQFF. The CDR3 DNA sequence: TGTGCCAGCAGGTCCGGGACTCAATTCCTCAATGAGCAGTTCTTC.

The CDR3 DNA sequence: TGTGCCATCAGTGAAGAGTACACTGAAGCTTTCTTT. Translating gives CAISEEYTEAFF. V and J are TRBV10-3 and TRBJ1-1; no definite D call. The CDR3 has 12 amino acids. Trimming took 3 bases from V and 3 from J, leaving 5 bases between them. CDR1 is ENHRY, CDR2 SYGVKD, per germline.

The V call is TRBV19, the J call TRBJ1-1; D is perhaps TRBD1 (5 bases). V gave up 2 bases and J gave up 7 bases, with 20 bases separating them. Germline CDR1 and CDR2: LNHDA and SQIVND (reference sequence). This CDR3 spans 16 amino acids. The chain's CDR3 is CASSITGRAVSIEAFF. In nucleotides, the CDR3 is TGTGCCAGTAGTATAACGGGCAGGGCGGTAAGCATTGAAGCTTTCTTT.

The CDR3 DNA sequence: TGCACCAGCAGCCAAATGGCGAGGGCGGGCGACTCCACAGATACGCAGTATTTT. Residues: CTSSQMARAGDSTDTQYF. This chain joins TRBV1 and TRBJ2-3; the D call TRBD2 from the table was never checked on the DNA. TRBV1 is marked as a pseudogene. There are 18 residues in the CDR3.

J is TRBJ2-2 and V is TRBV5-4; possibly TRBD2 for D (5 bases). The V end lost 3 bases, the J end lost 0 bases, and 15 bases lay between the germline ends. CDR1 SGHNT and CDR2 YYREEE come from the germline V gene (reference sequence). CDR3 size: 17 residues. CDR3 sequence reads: CASSSTTRLTNTGELFF. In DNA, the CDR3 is TGTGCCAGCAGCTCGACGACCAGACTAACGAACACCGGGGAGCTGTTTTTT.

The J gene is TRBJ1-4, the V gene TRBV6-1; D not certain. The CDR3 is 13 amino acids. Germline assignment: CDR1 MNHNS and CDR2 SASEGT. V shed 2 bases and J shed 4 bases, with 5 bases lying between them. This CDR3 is CASSEYSNEKLFF. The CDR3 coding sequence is TGTGCCAGCAGTGAATATAGTAATGAAAAACTGTTTTTT.

The DNA of the CDR3 is TGTGCCAGCAGTTTAAGGGGGGTAGGACAGCCCCAGCATTTT. This translates into CASSLRGVGQPQHF. The chain is built from TRBV27 and TRBJ1-5, with D possibly TRBD1 on 6 matching bases. Germline assignment: CDR1 MNHEY and CDR2 SMNVEV (reference sequence). This CDR3 comprises 14 residues. Trimming stripped 2 bases from V and 7 bases from J, with 12 bases between.

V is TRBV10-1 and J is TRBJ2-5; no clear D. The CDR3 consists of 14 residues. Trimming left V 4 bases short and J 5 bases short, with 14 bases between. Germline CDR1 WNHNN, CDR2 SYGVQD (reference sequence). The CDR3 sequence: CASSASGGQETQYF. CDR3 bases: TGCGCCAGCAGTGCGTCTGGCGGCCAGGAGACCCAGTACTTC.

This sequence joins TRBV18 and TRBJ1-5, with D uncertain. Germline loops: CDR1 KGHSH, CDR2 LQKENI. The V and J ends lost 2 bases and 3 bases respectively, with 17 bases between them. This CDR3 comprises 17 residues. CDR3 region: CASSPTPGQKYNQPQHF. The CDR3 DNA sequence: TGTGCCAGCTCACCAACCCCTGGGCAGAAATACAATCAGCCCCAGCATTTT.

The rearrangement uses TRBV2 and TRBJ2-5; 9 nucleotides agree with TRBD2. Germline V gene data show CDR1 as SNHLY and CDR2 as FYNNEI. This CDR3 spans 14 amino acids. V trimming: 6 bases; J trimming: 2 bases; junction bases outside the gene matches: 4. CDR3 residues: CASREGLAQETQYF. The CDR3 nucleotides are TGTGCCAGCAGAGAGGGACTAGCACAAGAGACCCAGTACTTC.

This CDR3 reads CASSVTVSGRAHAEQFF. CDR3 DNA sequence: TGTGCCAGCAGCGTGACGGTTAGCGGGAGGGCCCACGCTGAGCAGTTCTTC. V and J are TRBV9 and TRBJ2-1, with 11 bases that match TRBD2. This CDR3 comprises 17 residues. After removal of 2 bases from V and 9 bases from J, the junction contained 13 bases not matched to a gene. The germline V gene encodes CDR1 SGDLS and CDR2 YYNGEE.

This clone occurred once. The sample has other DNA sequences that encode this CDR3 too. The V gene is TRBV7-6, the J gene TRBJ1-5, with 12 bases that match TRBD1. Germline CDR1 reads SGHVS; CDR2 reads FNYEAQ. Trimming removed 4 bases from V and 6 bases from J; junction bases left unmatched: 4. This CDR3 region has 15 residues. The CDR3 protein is CASSWGQGAGQPQHF. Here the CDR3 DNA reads TGTGCCAGCAGCTGGGGACAGGGGGCAGGTCAGCCCCAGCATTTT.

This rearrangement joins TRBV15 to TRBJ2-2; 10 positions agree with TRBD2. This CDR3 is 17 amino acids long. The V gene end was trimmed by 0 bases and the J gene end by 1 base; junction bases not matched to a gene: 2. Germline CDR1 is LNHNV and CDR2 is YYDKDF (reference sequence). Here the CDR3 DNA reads TGTGCCACCAGCAGAGACTTAGCGGGAGGGAACACCGGGGAGCTGTTTTTT. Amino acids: CATSRDLAGGNTGELFF. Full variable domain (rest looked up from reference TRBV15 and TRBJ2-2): DAMVIQNPRYQVTQFGKPVTLSCSQTLNHNVMYWYQQKSSQAPKLLFHYYDKDFNNEADTPDNFQSRRPNTSFCFLDIRSPGLGDTAMYLCATSRDLAGGNTGELFFGEGSRLTVL.

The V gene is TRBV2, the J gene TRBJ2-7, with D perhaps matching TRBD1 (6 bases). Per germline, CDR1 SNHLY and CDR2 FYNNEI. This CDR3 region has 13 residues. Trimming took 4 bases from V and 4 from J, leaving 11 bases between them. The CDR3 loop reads CASSGTGFYEQYF. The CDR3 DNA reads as TGTGCCAGCAGTGGTACAGGGTTTTACGAGCAGTACTTC.

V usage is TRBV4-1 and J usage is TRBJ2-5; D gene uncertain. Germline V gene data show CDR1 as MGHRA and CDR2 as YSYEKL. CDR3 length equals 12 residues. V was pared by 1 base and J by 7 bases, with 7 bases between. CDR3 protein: CASSQVAGTQYF. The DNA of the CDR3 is TGCGCCAGCAGCCAAGTTGCCGGGACCCAGTACTTC.

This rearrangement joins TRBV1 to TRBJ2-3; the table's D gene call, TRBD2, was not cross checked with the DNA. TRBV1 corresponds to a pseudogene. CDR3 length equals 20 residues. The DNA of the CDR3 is TGCACCAGCAGCCAAGGGGGCCTCACAGGGACAGCGGGGGACACAGATACGCAGTATTTT. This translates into CTSSQGGLTGTAGDTDTQYF.

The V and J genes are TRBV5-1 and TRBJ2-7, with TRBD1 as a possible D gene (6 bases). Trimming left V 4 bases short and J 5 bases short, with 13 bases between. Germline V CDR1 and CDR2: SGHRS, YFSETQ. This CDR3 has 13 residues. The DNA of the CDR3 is TGCGCCAGCAGCGAGGACAGTAGCAACGAGCAGTACTTC. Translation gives CASSEDSSNEQYF.

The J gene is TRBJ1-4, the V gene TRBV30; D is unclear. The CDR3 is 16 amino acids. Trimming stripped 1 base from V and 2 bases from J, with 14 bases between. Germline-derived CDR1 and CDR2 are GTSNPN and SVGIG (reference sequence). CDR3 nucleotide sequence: TGTGCCTGGAGTGCCCCCGGCGGACGGACTAATGAAAAACTGTTTTTT. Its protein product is CAWSAPGGRTNEKLFF.

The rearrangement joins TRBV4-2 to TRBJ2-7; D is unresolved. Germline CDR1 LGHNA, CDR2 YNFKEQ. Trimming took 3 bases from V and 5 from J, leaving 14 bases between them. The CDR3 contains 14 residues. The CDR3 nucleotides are TGTGCCAGCAGCCAGGGGATCCCTCCCGACGAGCAGTACTTC. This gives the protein CASSQGIPPDEQYF.

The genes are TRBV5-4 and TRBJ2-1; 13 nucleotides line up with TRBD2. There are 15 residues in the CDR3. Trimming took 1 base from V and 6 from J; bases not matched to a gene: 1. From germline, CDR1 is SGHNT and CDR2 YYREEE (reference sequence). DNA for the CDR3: TGTGCCAGCAGCTTGTGGACTAGCGGGAGCAATGAGCAGTTCTTC. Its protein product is CASSLWTSGSNEQFF.

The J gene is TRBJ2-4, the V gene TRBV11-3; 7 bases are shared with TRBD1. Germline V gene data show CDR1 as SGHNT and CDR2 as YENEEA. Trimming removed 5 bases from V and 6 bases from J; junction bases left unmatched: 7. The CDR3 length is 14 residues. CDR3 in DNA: TGTGCCAGCAGCCCCGGGACAGTCGCAAACATTCAGTACTTC. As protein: CASSPGTVANIQYF.